Sequencing of this TCR beta chain was carried out in a study of Graves' ophthalmopathy and Graves' hyperthyroidism. Findings of the study overall: The authors also found most expanded thyroid clonotypes above 0.001 frequency in blood.

Each hyperthyroidism patient was newly diagnosed, with under 2 months' duration, and aged 18 to 65. V lost 0 bases to trimming and J lost 4 bases, with 6 bases between them. This CDR3 region has 13 residues. CDR1 is LGHDT, CDR2 YNNKEL, per germline (reference sequence). This clonotype has more than one count but fewer than ten. Its antigen is currently unknown. Amplification targeted the TCR beta CDR3 regions, with RNA transcripts as the source material. HTBI primers primed a first-round RT-PCR, and a second-round multiplex PCR followed. TCRdb called the multiplex PCR reads again in MiXCR, with one record for every CDR3 protein. Of 500,000 to 700,000 distinct CDR3 sequences in the sample, 39% were seen once.

The genes are TRBV3-1 and TRBJ2-5, with D hard to call. Specimen: peripheral blood or thyroid tissue (not recorded which). This sequence was found in an adult man with Graves' hyperthyroidism. CDR3 nucleotide sequence: TGTGCCAGCAGCCAAGATTCAGGAGAGACCCAGTACTTC. Its translation is CASSQDSGETQYF.